The rows below give T cell receptor beta chains drawn from one sample of a study of blood T cells in healthy people across ages. TCRdb redid the calling of the 5' RACE reads with MiXCR, one entry per CDR3 protein. The table records about 830,000 distinct CDR3 sequences, around 62% of them present only once. Sequenced: blood. These receptors were collected from a man aged 25 to 45 in good health. CDR3s include the opening cysteine and the closing phenylalanine or tryptophan. A D gene is named only where the DNA matches it firmly. Clone size is shown for a subset of rows, as once, few, many or a class of expanded clone.

>-|few|TRBV7-2|TRBJ2-1
TGTGCCAGCAGCTCCGTCGATGAGCAGTTCTTC
CASSSVDEQFF
>-|once|TRBV7-8|TRBJ1-2
TGTGCCAGCAGCTCCAGTCCCGGGACACCTAATGGCTACACCTTC
CASSSSPGTPNGYTF
>-|-|TRBV11-2|TRBJ2-7
TGTGCCAGCAGCTCCAACGCCGGGGGCCGGGCGACCTACGAGCAGTACTTC
CASSSNAGGRATYEQYF
>-|-|TRBV12-3/TRBV12-4|TRBJ2-5
TGTGCCAGCAGTTTCAACTTCCAAGAGACCCAGTACTTC
CASSFNFQETQYF
>TRBD1|-|TRBV10-3|TRBJ1-5
TGTGCCATCAGCCCGGGACAGCTTAGCAATCAGCCCCAGCATTTT
CAISPGQLSNQPQHF
>TRBD2|-|TRBV7-2|TRBJ2-1
TGTGCCAGCAGCTCTAAGCGGGAAGGCTGGAATGAGCAGTTCTTC
CASSSKREGWNEQFF
>TRBD1|-|TRBV4-3|TRBJ2-7
TGCGCCAGCAGCCGGGGCCGGGACAGATCCTCCTACGAGCAGTACTTC
CASSRGRDRSSYEQYF
>TRBD2|-|TRBV3-1|TRBJ2-7
TGTGCCAGCAGCCGCGGGACTAGCGGAAACTACGAGCAGTACTTC
CASSRGTSGNYEQYF
>-|-|TRBV18|TRBJ2-3
TGTGCCAGCTCACCACCAATCTCAAGCCCCGATACGGTTACGCAGTATTTT
CASSPPISSPDTVTQYF
>-|-|TRBV20-1|TRBJ2-5
TGCAGTGTTCGGTGGACCTCACAAGAGACCCAGTACTTC
CSVRWTSQETQYF
>-|few|TRBV7-2|TRBJ2-3
TGTGCCAGCAGCTTCGAGGGCCGAACAGATACGCAGTATTTT
CASSFEGRTDTQYF
>-|once|TRBV14|TRBJ2-1
TGTGCCAGCAGCCAAGTGGGCAGGATCTTCAATGAGCAGTTCTTC
CASSQVGRIFNEQFF
>-|once|TRBV12-3/TRBV12-4|TRBJ2-7
TGTGCCAGCAGTTTTGCCAGGGACGACGAGCAGTACTTC
CASSFARDDEQYF
>-|many|TRBV7-2|TRBJ2-1
TGTGCCAGCAGCGATATGAGGGGCACCTACAATGAGCAGTTCTTC
CASSDMRGTYNEQFF
>-|-|TRBV4-3|TRBJ2-3
TGCGCCAGCAGCGGGATCGGGGTAGGGGATACGCAGTATTTT
CASSGIGVGDTQYF
>-|few|TRBV7-8|TRBJ2-2
TGTGCCAGCAGCCACCAGGTGACTCTGAACACCGGGGAGCTGTTTTTT
CASSHQVTLNTGELFF
>-|-|TRBV6-2/TRBV6-3|TRBJ1-2
TGTGCCAGCAGTTACTCGGGCAGGGAAGACTATGGCTACACCTTC
CASSYSGREDYGYTF
>TRBD2|-|TRBV2|TRBJ2-1
TGTGCCAGCAGGCGGACTAGCGGGGGGGCAAATGAGCAGTTCTTC
CASRRTSGGANEQFF
>-|-|TRBV27|TRBJ2-3
TGTGCCAGCCTGAAAGGGACGACGCAGTATTTT
CASLKGTTQYF
>TRBD2|-|TRBV29-1|TRBJ2-1
TGCAGCGTTGTAGGGGGACTAGGGCAATACAATGAGCAGTTCTTC
CSVVGGLGQYNEQFF
>-|-|TRBV7-3|TRBJ2-4
TGTGCCAGCAGCCCCCCCGGTCACATAGCCAAAAACATTCAGTACTTC
CASSPPGHIAKNIQYF
>-|few|TRBV20-1|TRBJ2-3
TGCAGTGCTAGAAAGGATACGCAGTATTTT
CSARKDTQYF
>-|-|TRBV10-3|TRBJ2-1
TGTGCCATCAACCCGGACGGGGACTCCTACAATGAGCAGTTCTTC
CAINPDGDSYNEQFF
>-|-|TRBV29-1|TRBJ1-1
TGCAGCGTACGTACACTCCAGGGTTACACTGAAGCTTTCTTT
CSVRTLQGYTEAFF
>-|few|TRBV25-1|TRBJ1-6
TGTGCCAGCAGTGAAGGGACATTTTTGCGTGCCGAGTCACCCCTCCACTTT
CASSEGTFLRAESPLHF